Listed here are 4 T cell receptor beta chains from one sample, sequenced in a study of control samples from healthy donors and cancer patients. The table came from immunoSEQ multiplex PCR; TCRdb's copy has only in-frame clones and leaves some out. This repertoire shows 60,000 to 85,000 clones, roughly 92% found once; its top ten account for approximately 5.8%. Sequences were obtained from blood. All receptors come from an older woman in good health.

This chain uses TRBV19 with TRBJ1-4, with 7 positions matching TRBD1. This CDR3 region has 14 residues. Germline trimming cut 6 bases from V and 7 bases from J; bases unmatched to any gene: 8. In germline, CDR1 is LNHDA, CDR2 SQIVND (reference sequence). The DNA for the CDR3 is TGTGCCAGTAGGTTCGAGGGGGCTGGTGAAAAACTGTTTTTT. Amino acids: CASRFEGAGEKLFF.

The chain has TRBV19 and TRBJ2-2; D remains unclear. CDR3 length: 15 residues. Germline V gene data show CDR1 as LNHDA and CDR2 as SQIVND (reference sequence). Trimming pared 8 bases from V and 0 bases from J, leaving 13 bases between. CDR3 bases: TGTGCCAGTCTCCGACTCAACGCGAACACCGGGGAGCTGTTTTTT. Its translation: CASLRLNANTGELFF.

The V gene is TRBV28, the J gene TRBJ2-7, with 10 nucleotides matching TRBD1. The CDR3 length is 15 residues. V dropped 5 bases and J dropped 5; count of bases not matched to a gene: 9. Germline-derived CDR1 and CDR2 are MDHEN and SYDVKM. This chain's CDR3 is CASSPPGQGRDEQYF. The DNA of the CDR3 is TGTGCCAGCAGTCCCCCGGGACAGGGGAGGGACGAGCAGTACTTC.

V gene TRBV30 combines with J gene TRBJ2-1; 15 positions match TRBD2. The germline V gene has CDR1 GTSNPN and CDR2 SVGIG (reference sequence). V trimming: 2 bases; J trimming: 10 bases; junction bases outside the gene matches: 6. This CDR3 is built from 15 residues. The DNA of the CDR3 is TGTGCCTGGAGTCCCGGGACTAGCGGGAGGCGCGAGCAGTTCTTC. Amino acids: CAWSPGTSGRREQFF. The whole variable domain, remainder taken from reference TRBV30 and TRBJ2-1, is SQTIHQWPATLVQPVGSPLSLECTVEGTSNPNLYWYRQAAGRGLQLLFYSVGIGQISSEVPQNLSASRPQDRQFILSSKKLLLSDSGFYLCAWSPGTSGRREQFFGPGTRLTVL.